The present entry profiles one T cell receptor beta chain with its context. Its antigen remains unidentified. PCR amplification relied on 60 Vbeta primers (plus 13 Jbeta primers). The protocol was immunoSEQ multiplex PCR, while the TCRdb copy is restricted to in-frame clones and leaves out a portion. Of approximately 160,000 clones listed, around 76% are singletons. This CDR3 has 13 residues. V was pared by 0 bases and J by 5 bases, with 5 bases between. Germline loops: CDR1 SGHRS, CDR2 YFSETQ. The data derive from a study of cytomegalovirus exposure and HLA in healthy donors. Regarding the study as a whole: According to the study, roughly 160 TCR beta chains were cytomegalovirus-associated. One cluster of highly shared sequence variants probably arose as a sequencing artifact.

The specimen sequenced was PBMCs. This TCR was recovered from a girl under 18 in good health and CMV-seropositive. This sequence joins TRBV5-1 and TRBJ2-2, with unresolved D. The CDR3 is CASSLARTGELFF. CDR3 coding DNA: TGCGCCAGCAGCTTGGCCCGTACCGGGGAGCTGTTTTTT.